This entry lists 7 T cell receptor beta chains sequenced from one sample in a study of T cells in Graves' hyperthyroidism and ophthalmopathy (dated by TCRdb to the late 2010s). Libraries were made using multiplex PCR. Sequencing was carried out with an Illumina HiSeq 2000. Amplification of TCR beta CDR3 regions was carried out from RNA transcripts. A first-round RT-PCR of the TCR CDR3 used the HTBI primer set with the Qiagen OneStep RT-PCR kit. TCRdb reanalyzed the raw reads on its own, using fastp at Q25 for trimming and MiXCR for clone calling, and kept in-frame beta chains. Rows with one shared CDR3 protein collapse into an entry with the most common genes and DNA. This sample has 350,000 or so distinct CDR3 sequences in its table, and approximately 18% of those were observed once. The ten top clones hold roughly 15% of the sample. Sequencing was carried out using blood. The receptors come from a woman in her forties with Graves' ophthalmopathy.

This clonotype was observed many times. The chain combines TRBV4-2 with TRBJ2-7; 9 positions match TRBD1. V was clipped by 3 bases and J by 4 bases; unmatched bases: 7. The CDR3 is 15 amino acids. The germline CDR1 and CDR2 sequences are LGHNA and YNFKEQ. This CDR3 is CASSQPGQGDYEQYF. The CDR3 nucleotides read TGTGCCAGCAGCCAGCCGGGACAGGGAGATTACGAGCAGTACTTC.

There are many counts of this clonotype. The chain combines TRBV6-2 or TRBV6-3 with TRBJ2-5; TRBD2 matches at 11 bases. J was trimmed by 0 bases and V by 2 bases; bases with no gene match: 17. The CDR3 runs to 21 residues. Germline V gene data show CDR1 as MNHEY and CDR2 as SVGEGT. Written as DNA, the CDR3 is TGTGCCAGCAGTTACAGAAGTCGATTAGCGGGAGGGACCTCGTACCAAGAGACCCAGTACTTC. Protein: CASSYRSRLAGGTSYQETQYF.

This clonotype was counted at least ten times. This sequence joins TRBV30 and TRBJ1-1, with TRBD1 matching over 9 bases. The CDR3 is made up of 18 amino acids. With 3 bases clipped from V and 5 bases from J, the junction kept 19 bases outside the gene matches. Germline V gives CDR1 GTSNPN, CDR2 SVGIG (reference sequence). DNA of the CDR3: TGTGCCTGGAGCGGAGAGACAGGGGGTAAGGAACGGGGTACTGAAGCTTTCTTT. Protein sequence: CAWSGETGGKERGTEAFF.

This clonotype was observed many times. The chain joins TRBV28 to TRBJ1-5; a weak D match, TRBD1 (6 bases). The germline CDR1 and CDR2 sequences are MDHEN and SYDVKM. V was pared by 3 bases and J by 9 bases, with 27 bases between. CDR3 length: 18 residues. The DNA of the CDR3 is TGTGCCAGCAGTTTCAGTCTGCGTGGACAGAGACTAATCAGGCCCCAGCATTTT. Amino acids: CASSFSLRGQRLIRPQHF. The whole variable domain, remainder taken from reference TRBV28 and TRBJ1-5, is DVKVTQSSRYLVKRTGEKVFLECVQDMDHENMFWYRQDPGLGLRLIYFSYDVKMKEKGDIPEGYSVSREKKERFSLILESASTNQTSMYLCASSFSLRGQRLIRPQHFGDGTRLSIL.

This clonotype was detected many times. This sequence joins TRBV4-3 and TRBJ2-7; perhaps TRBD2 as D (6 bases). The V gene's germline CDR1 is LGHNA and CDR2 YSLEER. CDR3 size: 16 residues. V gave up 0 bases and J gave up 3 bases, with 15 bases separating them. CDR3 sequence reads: CASSQDAGGVGYEQYF. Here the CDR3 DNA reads TGCGCCAGCAGCCAAGATGCAGGAGGGGTAGGCTACGAGCAGTACTTC.

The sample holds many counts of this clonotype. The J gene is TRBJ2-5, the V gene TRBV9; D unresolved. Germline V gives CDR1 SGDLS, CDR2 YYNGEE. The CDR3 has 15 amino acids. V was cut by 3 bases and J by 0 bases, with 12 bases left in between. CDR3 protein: CASSALGVNQETQYF. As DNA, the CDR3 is TGTGCCAGCAGCGCCCTAGGCGTCAACCAAGAGACCCAGTACTTC.

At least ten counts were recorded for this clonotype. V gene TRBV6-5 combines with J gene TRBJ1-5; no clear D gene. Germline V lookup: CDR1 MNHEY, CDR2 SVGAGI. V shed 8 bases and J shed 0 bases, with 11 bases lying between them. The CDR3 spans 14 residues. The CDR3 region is CASSLLYSNQPQHF. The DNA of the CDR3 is TGTGCCAGCTCGCTCCTCTATAGCAATCAGCCCCAGCATTTT.